The sequence of this T cell receptor beta chain was determined in a study of blood T cell repertoires in COVID-19. The wider study: PBMCs, B-cell-depleted T cells, or T cells were the source of the cDNA or gDNA that made up the material.

The CDR3 is 14 residues long. CDR1 is GTSNPN, CDR2 SVGIG, per germline (reference sequence). Trimming stripped 8 bases from V and 1 base from J, with 17 bases between. Categorization into cohorts depended on clinical history that participants reported. Either two negative PCRs, clearance, or symptom resolution qualified Cohort 3 donors as recovered. The authors' processing: Amplification with reference gene primers provided the estimates of nucleated cell counts. Only in-frame clones appear in the TCRdb table, and some are missing; sequencing was by immunoSEQ multiplex PCR. The DNA was the basis for D and trimming; V, J and clone size are from that table. The repertoire holds about 400,000 clones, with under 90% as singletons.

J is TRBJ1-2 and V is TRBV30; TRBD1 is a possible D gene (6 bases). The clonotype was recovered from a woman aged 25 to 39 who had recovered from COVID-19. The sequencing input was PBMCs or T cells enriched from blood (not recorded which). The CDR3 DNA is TGTGCCCTATCAGGACAGAAGATTAACTATGGCTACACCTTC. Protein sequence: CALSGQKINYGYTF.